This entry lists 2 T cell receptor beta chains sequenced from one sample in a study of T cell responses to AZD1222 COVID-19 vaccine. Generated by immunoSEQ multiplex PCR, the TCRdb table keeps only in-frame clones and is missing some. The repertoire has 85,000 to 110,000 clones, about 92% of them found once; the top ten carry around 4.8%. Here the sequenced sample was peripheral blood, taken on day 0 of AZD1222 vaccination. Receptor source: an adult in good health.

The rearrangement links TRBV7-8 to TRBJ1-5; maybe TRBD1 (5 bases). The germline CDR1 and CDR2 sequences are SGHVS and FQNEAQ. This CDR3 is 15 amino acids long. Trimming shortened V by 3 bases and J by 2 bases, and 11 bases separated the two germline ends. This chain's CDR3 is CASSLVGGGNQPQHF. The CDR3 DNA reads TGTGCCAGCAGCTTGGTGGGGGGAGGCAATCAGCCCCAGCATTTT.

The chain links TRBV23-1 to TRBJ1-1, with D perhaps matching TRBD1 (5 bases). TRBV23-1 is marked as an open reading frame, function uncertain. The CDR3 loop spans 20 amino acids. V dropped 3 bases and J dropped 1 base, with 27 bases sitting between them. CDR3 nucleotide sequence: TGCGCCAGCAGTCAGTGGGCTCGATGGGTCTCGGGGCAGCCGAACACTGAAGCTTTCTTT. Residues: CASSQWARWVSGQPNTEAFF.